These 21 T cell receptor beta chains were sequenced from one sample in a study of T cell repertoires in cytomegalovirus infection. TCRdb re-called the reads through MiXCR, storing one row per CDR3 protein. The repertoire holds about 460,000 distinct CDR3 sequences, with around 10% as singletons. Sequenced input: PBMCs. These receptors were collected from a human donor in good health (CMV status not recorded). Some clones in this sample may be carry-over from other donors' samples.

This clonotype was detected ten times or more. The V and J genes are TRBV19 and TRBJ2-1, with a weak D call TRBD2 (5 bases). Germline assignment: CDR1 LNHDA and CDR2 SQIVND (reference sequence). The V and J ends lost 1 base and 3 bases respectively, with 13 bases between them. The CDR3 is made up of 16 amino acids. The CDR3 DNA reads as TGTGCCAGTAGTATAGGTGAGGGAGCCGGCTACAATGAGCAGTTCTTC. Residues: CASSIGEGAGYNEQFF.

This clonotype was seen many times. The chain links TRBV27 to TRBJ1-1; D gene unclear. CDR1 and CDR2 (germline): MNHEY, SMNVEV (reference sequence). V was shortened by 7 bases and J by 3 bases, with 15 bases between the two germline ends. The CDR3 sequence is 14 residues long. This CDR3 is CASTLSGVHTEAFF. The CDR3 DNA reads TGTGCCAGCACCTTATCTGGGGTCCACACTGAAGCTTTCTTT.

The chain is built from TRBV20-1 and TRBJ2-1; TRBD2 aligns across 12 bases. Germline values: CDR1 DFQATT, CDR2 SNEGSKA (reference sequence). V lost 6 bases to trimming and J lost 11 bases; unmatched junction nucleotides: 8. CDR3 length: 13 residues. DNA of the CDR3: TGCAGTGCCTCAGGACTAGCGGGGAGGAAGCAGTTCTTC. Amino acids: CSASGLAGRKQFF.

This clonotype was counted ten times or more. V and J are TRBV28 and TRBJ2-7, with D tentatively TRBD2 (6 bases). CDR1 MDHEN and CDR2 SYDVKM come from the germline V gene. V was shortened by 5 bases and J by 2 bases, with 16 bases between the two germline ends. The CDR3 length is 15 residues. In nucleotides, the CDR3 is TGTGCCAGCAGTCCCTGGTGGAGGGGTGCCTACGAGCAGTACTTC. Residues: CASSPWWRGAYEQYF. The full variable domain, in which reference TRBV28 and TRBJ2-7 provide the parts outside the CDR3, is DVKVTQSSRYLVKRTGEKVFLECVQDMDHENMFWYRQDPGLGLRLIYFSYDVKMKEKGDIPEGYSVSREKKERFSLILESASTNQTSMYLCASSPWWRGAYEQYFGPGTRLTVT.

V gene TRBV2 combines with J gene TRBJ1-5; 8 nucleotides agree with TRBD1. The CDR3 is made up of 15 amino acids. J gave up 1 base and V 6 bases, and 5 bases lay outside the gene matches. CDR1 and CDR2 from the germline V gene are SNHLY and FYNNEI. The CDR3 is CASSRQGRSNQPQHF. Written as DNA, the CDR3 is TGTGCCAGCAGCCGACAGGGGAGGAGCAATCAGCCCCAGCATTTT. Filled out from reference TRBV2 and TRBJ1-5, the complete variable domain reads EPEVTQTPSHQVTQMGQEVILRCVPISNHLYFYWYRQILGQKVEFLVSFYNNEISEKSEIFDDQFSVERPDGSNFTLKIRSTKLEDSAMYFCASSRQGRSNQPQHFGDGTRLSIL.

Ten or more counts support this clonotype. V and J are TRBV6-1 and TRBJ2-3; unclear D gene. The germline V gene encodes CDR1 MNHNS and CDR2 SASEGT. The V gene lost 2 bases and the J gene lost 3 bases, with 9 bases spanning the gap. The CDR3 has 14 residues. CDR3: CASSEIGTTDTQYF. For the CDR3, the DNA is TGTGCCAGCAGTGAAATTGGAACAACAGATACGCAGTATTTT.

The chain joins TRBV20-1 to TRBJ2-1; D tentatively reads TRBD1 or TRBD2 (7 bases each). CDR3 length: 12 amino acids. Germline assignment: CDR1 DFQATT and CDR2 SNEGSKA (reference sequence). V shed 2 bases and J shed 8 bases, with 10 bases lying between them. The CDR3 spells CSARPGGDEQFF. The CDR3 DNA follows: TGCAGTGCTAGACCAGGGGGGGATGAGCAGTTCTTC.

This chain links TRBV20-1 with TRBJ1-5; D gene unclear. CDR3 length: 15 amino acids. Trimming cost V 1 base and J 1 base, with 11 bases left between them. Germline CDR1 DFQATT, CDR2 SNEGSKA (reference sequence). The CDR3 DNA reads TGCAGTGCTAGAGGGGTCGAAGCGAGCAATCAGCCCCAGCATTTT. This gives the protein CSARGVEASNQPQHF.

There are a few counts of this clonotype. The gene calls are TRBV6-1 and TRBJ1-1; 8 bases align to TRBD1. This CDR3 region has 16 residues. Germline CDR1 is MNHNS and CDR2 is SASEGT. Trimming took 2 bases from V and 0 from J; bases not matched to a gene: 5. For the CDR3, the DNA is TGTGCCAGCAGTGAATTCAGGACAGGGCTGAACACTGAAGCTTTCTTT. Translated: CASSEFRTGLNTEAFF.

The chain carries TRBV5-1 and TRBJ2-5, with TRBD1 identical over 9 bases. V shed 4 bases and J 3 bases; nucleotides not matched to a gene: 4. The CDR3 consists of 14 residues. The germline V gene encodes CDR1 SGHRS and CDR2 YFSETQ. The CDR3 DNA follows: TGCGCCAGCAGCGGCGGACAGGGGAAAGAGACCCAGTACTTC. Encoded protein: CASSGGQGKETQYF.

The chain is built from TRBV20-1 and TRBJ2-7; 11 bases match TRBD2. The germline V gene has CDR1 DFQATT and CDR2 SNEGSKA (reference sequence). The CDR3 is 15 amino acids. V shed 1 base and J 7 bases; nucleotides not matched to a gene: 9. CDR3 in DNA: TGCAGTGCTAGAGGGGTAGCGGGAGGGTCGAGGGAGCAGTACTTC. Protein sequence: CSARGVAGGSREQYF.

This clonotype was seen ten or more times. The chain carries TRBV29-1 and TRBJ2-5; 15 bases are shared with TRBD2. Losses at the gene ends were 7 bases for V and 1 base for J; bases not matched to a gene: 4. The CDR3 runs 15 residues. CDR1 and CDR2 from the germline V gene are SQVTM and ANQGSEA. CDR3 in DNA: TGCAGCGCTCCGGGACTAGCGGGGGGCCAAGAGACCCAGTACTTC. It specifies CSAPGLAGGQETQYF.

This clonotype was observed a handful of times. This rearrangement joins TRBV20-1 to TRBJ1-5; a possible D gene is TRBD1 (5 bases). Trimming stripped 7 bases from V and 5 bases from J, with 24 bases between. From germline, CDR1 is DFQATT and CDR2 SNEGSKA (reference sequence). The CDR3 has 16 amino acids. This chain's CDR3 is CSVPGERGLRHQPQHF. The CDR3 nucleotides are TGCAGTGTCCCCGGCGAGCGGGGCTTGAGGCATCAGCCCCAGCATTTT.

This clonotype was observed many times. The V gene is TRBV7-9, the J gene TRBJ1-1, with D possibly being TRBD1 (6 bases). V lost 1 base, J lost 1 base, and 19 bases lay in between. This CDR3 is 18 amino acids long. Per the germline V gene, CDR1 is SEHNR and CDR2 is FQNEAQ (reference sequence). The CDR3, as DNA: TGTGCCAGCAGCTTAGGCCTCCACCCGGGACAACAGAACACTGAAGCTTTCTTT. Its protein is CASSLGLHPGQQNTEAFF.

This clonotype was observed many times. The DNA for the CDR3 is TGTGCCAGCAGCCGGGGGACTAGCGGGTCCACCTACGAGCAGTACTTC. It specifies CASSRGTSGSTYEQYF. The rearrangement joins TRBV3-1 to TRBJ2-7, with 12 nucleotides matching TRBD2. After removal of 4 bases from V and 2 bases from J, the junction contained 6 bases not matched to a gene. The CDR3 is made up of 16 amino acids. The germline V gene encodes CDR1 LGHDT and CDR2 YNNKEL (reference sequence).

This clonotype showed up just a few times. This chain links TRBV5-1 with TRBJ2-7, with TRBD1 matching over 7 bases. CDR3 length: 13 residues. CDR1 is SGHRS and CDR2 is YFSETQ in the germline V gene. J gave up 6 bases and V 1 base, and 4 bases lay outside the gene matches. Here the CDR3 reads CASSLSRGFEQYF. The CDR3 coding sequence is TGCGCCAGCAGCTTGAGCAGGGGGTTCGAGCAGTACTTC.

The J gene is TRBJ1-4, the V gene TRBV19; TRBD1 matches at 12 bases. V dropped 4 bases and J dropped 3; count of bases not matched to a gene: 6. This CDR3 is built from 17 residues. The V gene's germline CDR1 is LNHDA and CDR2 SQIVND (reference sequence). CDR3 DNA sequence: TGTGCCAGTAGTAACCGGGACAGGGGGCAAGCTAATGAAAAACTGTTTTTT. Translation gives CASSNRDRGQANEKLFF.

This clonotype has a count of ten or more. The CDR3 region has the DNA TGTGCCAGCAGCTCCGACAGGTTCAACGAGCAGTACTTC. Protein: CASSSDRFNEQYF. The rearrangement joins TRBV7-9 to TRBJ2-7; D possibly corresponds to TRBD1 (6 bases). V lost 4 bases, J lost 5 bases, and 12 bases lay in between. Germline values: CDR1 SEHNR, CDR2 FQNEAQ (reference sequence). The CDR3 spans 13 residues.

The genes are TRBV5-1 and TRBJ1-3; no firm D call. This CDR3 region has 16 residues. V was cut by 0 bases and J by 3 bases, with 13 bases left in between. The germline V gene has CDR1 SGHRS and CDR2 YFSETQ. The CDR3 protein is CASSLVGERYGNTIYF. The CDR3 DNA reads TGCGCCAGCAGCTTGGTGGGAGAACGGTATGGAAACACCATATATTTT.

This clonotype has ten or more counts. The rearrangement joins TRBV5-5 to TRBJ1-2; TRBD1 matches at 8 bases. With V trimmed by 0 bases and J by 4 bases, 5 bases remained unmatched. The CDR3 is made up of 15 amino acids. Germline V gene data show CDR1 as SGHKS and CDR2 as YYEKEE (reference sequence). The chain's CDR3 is CASSLAGGASYGYTF. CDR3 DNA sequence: TGTGCCAGCAGCTTGGCAGGGGGCGCAAGCTATGGCTACACCTTC.

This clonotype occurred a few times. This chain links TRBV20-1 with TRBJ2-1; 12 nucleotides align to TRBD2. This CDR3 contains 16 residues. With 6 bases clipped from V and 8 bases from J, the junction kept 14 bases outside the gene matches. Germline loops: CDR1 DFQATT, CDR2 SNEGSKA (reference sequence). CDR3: CSASHPTSGGRDEQFF. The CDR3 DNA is TGCAGTGCGTCCCACCCGACTAGCGGGGGTAGGGATGAGCAGTTCTTC.